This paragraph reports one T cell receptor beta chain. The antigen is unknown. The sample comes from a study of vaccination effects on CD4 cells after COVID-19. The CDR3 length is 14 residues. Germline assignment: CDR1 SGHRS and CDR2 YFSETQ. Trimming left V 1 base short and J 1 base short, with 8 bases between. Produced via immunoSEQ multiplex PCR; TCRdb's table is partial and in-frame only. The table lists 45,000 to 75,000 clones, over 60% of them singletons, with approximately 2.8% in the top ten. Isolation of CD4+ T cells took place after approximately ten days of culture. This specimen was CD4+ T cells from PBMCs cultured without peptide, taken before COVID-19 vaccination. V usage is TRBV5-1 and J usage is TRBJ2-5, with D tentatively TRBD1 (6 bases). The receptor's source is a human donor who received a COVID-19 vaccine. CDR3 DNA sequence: TGCGCCAGCAGCTTGTCAGGGGTCCAAGAGACCCAGTACTTC. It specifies CASSLSGVQETQYF.